This TCR beta chain is drawn from a study of Ad26.COV2.S vaccination and SARS-CoV-2 variants. On the study more broadly: Ad26.COV2.S shots went into the muscle once or twice, 56 days apart.

As for treatment: 19 received Ad26.COV2.S at low or high dose, single or two shots; five or six received placebo; per-sample allocation not given. Specimens were obtained on day 63 following the first vaccine or placebo injection. As its vector, the vaccine had Ad26, which expressed Wuhan-strain SARS-CoV-2 spike. This clone was seen a handful of times. What it recognizes is unknown. TCRdb's table, derived via immunoSEQ multiplex PCR, lists solely in-frame clones and lacks some. This sample carries 250,000 to 300,000 clones, 70% to 90% of them seen once, and the ten largest clones take approximately 3.4%. The CDR3 is 14 amino acids. Germline CDR1 is SGHRS and CDR2 is YFSETQ. Trimming stripped 0 bases from V and 4 bases from J, with 10 bases between. Overall study findings and caveats: The study found similar non-spike TCR breadth in vaccine and placebo recipients. Total T cell responses may have been underestimated by the TCR breadth and depth analyses.

The chain uses TRBV5-1 and TRBJ1-1, with no clear D. The sample consisted of peripheral blood, taken in a trial of Ad26.COV2.S vaccine versus placebo. The sequence was collected from a person between 18 and 59 years old who received the Ad26.COV2.S COVID-19 vaccine or a placebo. CDR3 amino acids: CASSLEQTFTEAFF. DNA of the CDR3: TGCGCCAGCAGCTTGGAGCAGACATTCACTGAAGCTTTCTTT.